This entry lists 23 T cell receptor beta chains sequenced from one sample in a study of cytomegalovirus exposure and HLA in healthy donors. 13 Jbeta primers and 60 Vbeta primers were used for the PCR. Sequencing used immunoSEQ multiplex PCR; TCRdb keeps in-frame clones, though not all of them. The repertoire holds more than 200,000 clones, with roughly 80% as singletons. Sequenced input: PBMCs. The receptors here all came from a girl aged 10 to 17 in good health and CMV-seronegative.

This chain joins TRBV4-3 and TRBJ1-3; no clear D. Trimming pared 0 bases from V and 0 bases from J, leaving 9 bases between. Per germline, CDR1 LGHNA and CDR2 YSLEER. The CDR3 contains 16 residues. The CDR3 protein is CASSQDFASSGNTIYF. CDR3 nucleotide sequence: TGCGCCAGCAGCCAAGATTTCGCCAGCTCTGGAAACACCATATATTTT.

The V gene is TRBV23-1, the J gene TRBJ1-1, with 8 bases matching TRBD1. TRBV23-1 has ORF status, its function being uncertain. V dropped 4 bases and J dropped 1; count of bases not matched to a gene: 11. The CDR3 runs to 17 residues. The CDR3 nucleotides are TGCGCCAGCAGTCTCAGAGGACAGGGACGAAAGAACACTGAAGCTTTCTTT. The encoded protein is CASSLRGQGRKNTEAFF.

V and J are TRBV6-5 and TRBJ2-4; the match to TRBD2 covers 8 bases. This CDR3 region has 16 residues. J lost 1 base, V lost 0 bases, and 2 bases had no gene match. CDR1 MNHEY and CDR2 SVGAGI come from the germline V gene. The CDR3 loop reads CASSYSTSGAKNIQYF. The DNA of the CDR3 is TGTGCCAGCAGTTACTCAACTAGCGGTGCCAAAAACATTCAGTACTTC.

The CDR3 loop reads CASRWPRGGTEAFF. In DNA form, the CDR3 reads TGTGCCAGTAGATGGCCCCGGGGGGGCACTGAAGCTTTCTTT. This chain connects TRBV19 to TRBJ1-1; the D gene is possibly TRBD1 (5 bases). This CDR3 has 14 amino acids. With 6 bases removed from V and 4 bases from J, the gap between germline ends came to 15 bases. Germline V gene data show CDR1 as LNHDA and CDR2 as SQIVND (reference sequence).

This clone was observed once. This chain connects TRBV15 to TRBJ1-4, with D perhaps matching TRBD1 (5 bases). CDR3 size: 15 residues. V was trimmed by 5 bases and J by 0 bases, leaving 10 bases between them. CDR1 is LNHNV and CDR2 is YYDKDF in the germline V gene (reference sequence). This CDR3 reads CATSSGHPTNEKLFF. The CDR3 DNA is TGTGCCACCAGCTCCGGACATCCAACTAATGAAAAACTGTTTTTT. Combining the CDR3 with reference TRBV15 and TRBJ1-4 gives the whole variable domain DAMVIQNPRYQVTQFGKPVTLSCSQTLNHNVMYWYQQKSSQAPKLLFHYYDKDFNNEADTPDNFQSRRPNTSFCFLDIRSPGLGDTAMYLCATSSGHPTNEKLFFGSGTQLSVL.

This clone appeared a single time. The chain joins TRBV19 to TRBJ1-1; D might be TRBD1 (6 bases). V lost 5 bases, J lost 1 base, and 20 bases lay in between. There are 17 residues in the CDR3. Germline V gene sequence: CDR1 LNHDA, CDR2 SQIVND (reference sequence). The CDR3 sequence: CASSPENPGHWNTEAFF. For the CDR3, the DNA is TGTGCCAGTAGTCCCGAAAATCCGGGACACTGGAACACTGAAGCTTTCTTT.

The V gene is TRBV4-2, the J gene TRBJ2-2; the D gene is possibly TRBD2 (6 bases). V was trimmed by 0 bases and J by 6 bases, leaving 14 bases between them. This CDR3 contains 16 residues. Germline CDR1 reads LGHNA; CDR2 reads YNFKEQ. The DNA for the CDR3 is TGTGCCAGCAGCCAAGATGTGGGGCGGGAACCCGGGGAGCTGTTTTTT. It yields the protein CASSQDVGREPGELFF.

On this clone itself: The junction departs from the called germline gene at one end, perhaps through a read error. The chain links TRBV18 to TRBJ1-2; 7 bases agree with TRBD1. The CDR3 totals 12 residues. In germline, CDR1 is KGHSH, CDR2 LQKENI. The CDR3 DNA is TGTGCCAGCTCACCCCGGGACAGAAGGGCCGACTTC. Protein sequence: CASSPRDRRADF.

The chain carries TRBV6-5 and TRBJ1-5; tentatively, D is TRBD1 (5 bases). Germline-derived CDR1 and CDR2 are MNHEY and SVGAGI. V was shortened by 6 bases and J by 3 bases, with 9 bases between the two germline ends. This CDR3 is built from 13 residues. CDR3 loop: CASRSGLNQPQHF. The DNA for the CDR3 is TGTGCCAGCAGGTCAGGGCTCAATCAGCCCCAGCATTTT.

The chain uses TRBV11-2 and TRBJ2-7, with D possibly being TRBD2 (6 bases). V dropped 1 base and J dropped 2 bases, with 12 bases sitting between them. Germline CDR1 reads SGHAT; CDR2 reads FQNNGV. This CDR3 has 15 residues. This CDR3 reads CASSLGRDSAYEQYF. CDR3 sequence (DNA): TGTGCCAGCAGCTTAGGGAGGGACTCAGCCTACGAGCAGTACTTC.

This clone was seen a single time. The chain couples TRBV7-9 to TRBJ2-7; a weak D match, TRBD2 (7 bases). Germline V gives CDR1 SEHNR, CDR2 FQNEAQ (reference sequence). The CDR3 spans 15 residues. The ends were cut back, 6 bases at V and 4 bases at J, with 19 bases in the middle. In DNA, the CDR3 is TGTGCCAGCAGTGGGGGGGTAGGACAGAAATACGAGCAGTACTTC. It yields the protein CASSGGVGQKYEQYF.

This chain links TRBV5-6 with TRBJ2-2, with no clear D. The V gene lost 3 bases and the J gene lost 0 bases, with 12 bases spanning the gap. CDR1 is SGHDT and CDR2 is YYEEEE in the germline V gene. This CDR3 has 16 amino acids. CDR3 nucleotide sequence: TGTGCCAGCAGCTCCCTCAGTTCTCCGAACACCGGGGAGCTGTTTTTT. This sequence encodes CASSSLSSPNTGELFF.

This chain uses TRBV4-1 with TRBJ2-7; D is ambiguous. Germline CDR1 reads MGHRA; CDR2 reads YSYEKL. The CDR3 extends over 13 amino acids. V lost 1 base and J lost 4, with 8 bases in between. This CDR3 reads CASSQGAQYEQYF. In nucleotides, the CDR3 is TGCGCCAGCAGCCAAGGTGCGCAATACGAGCAGTACTTC.

The chain joins TRBV18 to TRBJ1-1; tentatively, D is TRBD1 (6 bases). Germline V CDR1 and CDR2: KGHSH, LQKENI. Trimming cost V 3 bases and J 4 bases, with 12 bases left between them. The CDR3 runs 14 residues. The CDR3 is CASSPSTRGTEAFF. Here the CDR3 DNA reads TGTGCCAGCTCACCCTCGACCAGGGGCACTGAAGCTTTCTTT. Drawing the rest from reference TRBV18 and TRBJ1-1, the complete variable domain is NAGVMQNPRHLVRRRGQEARLRCSPMKGHSHVYWYRQLPEEGLKFMVYLQKENIIDESGMPKERFSAEFPKEGPSILRIQQVVRGDSAAYFCASSPSTRGTEAFFGQGTRLTVV.

This clone has more than one count but fewer than ten. The chain has TRBV19 and TRBJ1-2, with TRBD1 matching over 9 bases. The CDR3 covers 15 residues. Germline V gene sequence: CDR1 LNHDA, CDR2 SQIVND (reference sequence). The V and J ends lost 4 bases and 4 bases, in that order; junction bases with no gene match: 7. The CDR3 bases are TGTGCCAGTAGTACTACAGGGGGCGCTCCCTATGGCTACACCTTC. It specifies CASSTTGGAPYGYTF. The full variable domain, with the rest looked up from reference TRBV19 and TRBJ1-2, is DGGITQSPKYLFRKEGQNVTLSCEQNLNHDAMYWYRQDPGQGLRLIYYSQIVNDFQKGDIAEGYSVSREKKESFPLTVTSAQKNPTAFYLCASSTTGGAPYGYTFGSGTRLTVV.

V and J are TRBV4-1 and TRBJ1-4; no reliable D call. The CDR3 extends over 16 amino acids. CDR1 MGHRA and CDR2 YSYEKL come from the germline V gene. V was cut by 1 base and J by 4 bases, with 13 bases left in between. The CDR3 region has the DNA TGCGCCAGCAGCCAAGCTTCGGACGGACTTAATGAAAAACTGTTTTTT. Its translation: CASSQASDGLNEKLFF.

This clone appeared a single time. This chain joins TRBV6-1 and TRBJ2-5, with D unresolved. V was trimmed by 3 bases and J by 7 bases, leaving 9 bases between them. The V gene's germline CDR1 is MNHNS and CDR2 SASEGT. This CDR3 comprises 12 residues. The CDR3 loop reads CASSDEGVTQYF. The CDR3 region has the DNA TGTGCCAGCAGTGATGAAGGAGTGACCCAGTACTTC.

The rearrangement uses TRBV7-2 and TRBJ2-5, with 7 bases lining up with TRBD2. V lost 3 bases and J lost 4; bases outside the gene matches: 5. From germline, CDR1 is SGHTA and CDR2 FQGNSA. This CDR3 is built from 14 residues. CDR3 nucleotide sequence: TGTGCCAGCAGCTTCAGGAGCGGGACAGAGACCCAGTACTTC. Translated, it gives CASSFRSGTETQYF.

The V and J genes are TRBV2 and TRBJ2-2, with TRBD2 identical over 10 bases. The CDR3 runs to 17 residues. V shed 7 bases and J 7 bases; nucleotides not matched to a gene: 15. CDR1 is SNHLY, CDR2 FYNNEI, per germline. This CDR3 is CASTEGVLAGANGELFF. The DNA of the CDR3 is TGTGCCAGCACCGAGGGGGTCCTAGCGGGAGCGAACGGGGAGCTGTTTTTT.

The chain links TRBV9 to TRBJ2-3; possibly TRBD2 for D (5 bases). Trimming stripped 0 bases from V and 2 bases from J, with 7 bases between. Germline V gene data show CDR1 as SGDLS and CDR2 as YYNGEE. The CDR3 is made up of 14 amino acids. Written as DNA, the CDR3 is TGTGCCAGCAGCGTAGGCGGGTACACAGATACGCAGTATTTT. Protein: CASSVGGYTDTQYF.

J is TRBJ1-5 and V is TRBV27, with TRBD1 matching 8 bases. The germline CDR1 and CDR2 sequences are MNHEY and SMNVEV (reference sequence). V shed 5 bases and J 0 bases; nucleotides not matched to a gene: 15. There are 19 residues in the CDR3. The CDR3 sequence is CASSPRAGGLLYSNQPQHF. CDR3 coding DNA: TGTGCCAGCAGTCCACGAGCAGGGGGCCTCCTCTATAGCAATCAGCCCCAGCATTTT.

CDR3 sequence reads: CASSLVSVQGLSYEQYF. Written as DNA, the CDR3 is TGTGCCAGCAGCTTAGTATCGGTGCAGGGGTTATCCTACGAGCAGTACTTC. This chain connects TRBV7-7 to TRBJ2-7; tentatively, D is TRBD1 (6 bases). CDR1 and CDR2 (germline): SSHAT, FNYEAQ (reference sequence). CDR3 length: 17 residues. The V end lost 1 base, the J end lost 1 base, and 17 bases lay between the germline ends.

This clone was detected only a few times. A read error may produce the germline difference seen at one junction end. The chain is built from TRBV4-1 and TRBJ2-6; D is unclear. CDR3 length: 17 amino acids. Per the germline V gene, CDR1 is MGHRA and CDR2 is YSYEKL. This chain's CDR3 is CASNQEMRSSGANVLTF. In DNA form, the CDR3 reads TGCGCCAGCAACCAAGAAATGCGGAGCTCTGGGGCCAACGTCCTGACTTTC.